The sequence of this T cell receptor beta chain was determined in a study of CD8+ T cells in alopecia areata. General study points: Baseline CD8+ expansion's link to response remains uncertain, as there was one nonresponder.

Trimming removed 0 bases from V and 10 bases from J, with 10 bases in between. The CDR3 runs 13 residues. Germline V gene sequence: CDR1 LGHNA, CDR2 YSLEER. This clone was recorded a few times. Its antigen is not identified. As the sequencing template, cDNA was produced by extracting RNA and reverse transcribing it. The method was immunoSEQ multiplex PCR; TCRdb's version includes in-frame clones alone and lacks a portion of them. This table has 85,000 to 95,000 clones, 70% to 80% appearing once. Noted treatment: oral pan-JAK inhibitor, 5-10 mg twice daily. The material was CD8+ T cells sorted from blood, obtained between weeks 43 and 45, from a patient treated with tofacitinib. This TCR was sampled from a human donor with alopecia areata. The rearrangement links TRBV4-3 to TRBJ2-1, with D uncertain. This CDR3 is CASSQDLVGEQFF. Written as DNA, the CDR3 is TGCGCCAGCAGCCAAGATCTAGTCGGGGAGCAGTTCTTC.